This T cell receptor (beta chain) is drawn from a study of T cell responses to AZD1222 COVID-19 vaccine. General observations from the study: Without day 14 samples, only post-peak T cell repertoires were studied. Spike-specific TCR breadth and depth rose after two AZD1222 doses. The donors showed a predominance of white British ancestry and of females, with possible underestimation of clonal diversity. Epitopes outside B.1.351 and B.1.1.7 mutated regions reportedly drew nearly half of spike TCRs.

As concerns this clone: Its antigen is as yet unknown.

Germline CDR1 SGDLS, CDR2 YYNGEE. V was trimmed by 0 bases and J by 0 bases, leaving 9 bases between them. The CDR3 totals 15 residues. The data were produced by immunoSEQ multiplex PCR, yet TCRdb's version contains in-frame clones alone and is incomplete. Of over 130,000 clones in the sample, under 95% are singletons; the top ten hold 6.5% to 8%. The TCR sequence derives from an adult who received the MenACWY meningococcal vaccine as a control. V and J are TRBV9 and TRBJ1-2, with a weak D call TRBD1 (5 bases). The specimen comprised peripheral blood, sampled 28 days after the second dose of the MenACWY control vaccine. CDR3 amino acids: CASSVAQGANYGYTF. The CDR3 DNA is TGTGCCAGCAGCGTAGCCCAGGGAGCTAACTATGGCTACACCTTC.